This T cell receptor (beta chain) was observed in a study of shared clonotypes between healthy human individuals. Whole-study findings and limits: Read depth was anticipated to influence clonotype sharing among donors.

Libraries were prepared by immunoSEQ multiplex PCR; TCRdb keeps only in-frame clonotypes and omits some of them. In the table there are 1.5 million to 2.5 million clones, approximately 94% of which are singletons. Naive-designated CD8 cells lacked CD45RO, were positively enriched for CCR7, and omitted terminally differentiated effector memory CD45RA+ cells. From germline, CDR1 is SGHVS and CDR2 FNYEAQ. V lost 5 bases, J lost 0 bases, and 11 bases lay in between. This CDR3 has 15 residues. About this clone itself: No antigen is known for it.

The rearrangement links TRBV7-6 to TRBJ2-1, with D maybe TRBD2 (5 bases). What was sequenced was naive CD8+ T cells sorted from blood. The TCR sequence derives from a man in his late teens or twenties in good health. The CDR3 spells CASSARGSSYNEQFF. CDR3 nucleotides: TGTGCCAGCAGCGCACGGGGTAGCTCCTACAATGAGCAGTTCTTC. Complete variable domain (other parts from reference TRBV7-6 and TRBJ2-1): GAGVSQSPRYKVTKRGQDVALRCDPISGHVSLYWYRQALGQGPEFLTYFNYEAQQDKSGLPNDRFSAERPEGSISTLTIQRTEQRDSAMYRCASSARGSSYNEQFFGPGTRLTVL.